The 14 T cell receptor beta chains in this list originate from one sample, sequenced in a study of early T cells in non-severe SARS-CoV-2 infection. TCRdb ran MiXCR on the 5' RACE reads and lists one entry per CDR3 protein. The sample records 50,000 to 60,000 distinct CDR3 sequences, roughly 6.2% being singletons. The sequenced material came from whole blood. Receptors were obtained from an adult who was a healthcare worker with PCR-confirmed SARS-CoV-2 infection or an uninfected control (not recorded which).

Points on this clonotype: A much larger clone sits a single nucleotide away, making a read error possible. This chain joins TRBV7-9 and TRBJ1-2; 7 bases line up with TRBD1. The germline V gene encodes CDR1 SEHNR and CDR2 FQNEAQ (reference sequence). CDR3 length: 14 residues. The CDR3 loop reads CTSSSYRDSDGYTF. The CDR3 nucleotides are TGTACCAGCAGCTCTTATCGGGACAGCGATGGCTACACCTTC.

The table lists this clonotype with a few counts. The chain couples TRBV5-4 to TRBJ1-5; the match to TRBD1 covers 7 bases. CDR3 size: 17 residues. Germline CDR1 SGHNT, CDR2 YYREEE (reference sequence). V lost 4 bases to trimming and J lost 8 bases; unmatched junction nucleotides: 18. The DNA for the CDR3 is TGTGCCAGCAGCCATCTTGAGCAACAGGGGCGTAGGGAGCCCCAGCATTTT. It specifies CASSHLEQQGRREPQHF.

This clonotype was observed at least ten times. The chain couples TRBV6-5 to TRBJ2-2; the D gene is possibly TRBD1 (5 bases). Germline CDR1 MNHEY, CDR2 SVGAGI. V was clipped by 0 bases and J by 7 bases, with 9 bases between them. The CDR3 sequence is 14 residues long. This CDR3 is CASSYSQAFGELFF. Written as DNA, the CDR3 is TGTGCCAGCAGTTACTCACAGGCTTTCGGGGAGCTGTTTTTT.

This clonotype was counted many times. J is TRBJ1-1 and V is TRBV20-1; D not resolved. Trimming removed 0 bases at V and 3 bases at J, with 8 bases between. The CDR3 is 13 residues long. CDR1 is DFQATT and CDR2 is SNEGSKA in the germline V gene (reference sequence). The CDR3 bases are TGCAGTGCTAGAGATACTAGCTACACTGAAGCTTTCTTT. Translating gives CSARDTSYTEAFF.

This clonotype was counted ten times or more. J is TRBJ1-6 and V is TRBV20-1; 7 positions agree with TRBD1. The length of the CDR3 is 17 residues. With 0 bases clipped from V and 7 bases from J, the junction kept 12 bases outside the gene matches. The germline V gene has CDR1 DFQATT and CDR2 SNEGSKA (reference sequence). In DNA form, the CDR3 reads TGCAGTGCTAGAGATCCGGAAGGGGGCGCGCGGAATTCACCCCTCCACTTT. It yields the protein CSARDPEGGARNSPLHF.

This clonotype has a handful of counts. This chain links TRBV12-3 or TRBV12-4 with TRBJ1-5, with 8 bases identical to TRBD1. With V trimmed by 3 bases and J by 3 bases, 1 base remained unmatched. CDR3 size: 14 residues. The CDR3 DNA sequence: TGTGCCAGCAGTTTGACAGGGGACAATCAGCCCCAGCATTTT. Protein product: CASSLTGDNQPQHF.

This clonotype was seen ten or more times. V usage is TRBV3-1 and J usage is TRBJ2-5; 16 bases agree with TRBD2. CDR3 length equals 18 residues. Germline V CDR1 and CDR2: LGHDT, YNNKEL (reference sequence). J was trimmed by 3 bases and V by 0 bases; bases with no gene match: 4. The CDR3 DNA follows: TGTGCCAGCAGCCAAGATCGGGGACTAGCGGGGGGGAAAGAGACCCAGTACTTC. This codes for CASSQDRGLAGGKETQYF.

This clonotype was counted only a few times. The rearrangement links TRBV7-2 to TRBJ2-7; 7 bases are shared with TRBD2. The CDR3 totals 19 residues. V was pared by 5 bases and J by 5 bases, with 24 bases of the junction left unmatched. Germline CDR1 reads SGHTA; CDR2 reads FQGNSA. The CDR3 coding sequence is TGTGCCAGCAGCCGAATTTATACTGGCGGGGGTTTCAACCAGGACGAGCAGTACTTC. Translating gives CASSRIYTGGGFNQDEQYF.

V usage is TRBV5-1 and J usage is TRBJ2-5; D is unclear. V was shortened by 3 bases and J by 2 bases, with 11 bases between the two germline ends. Germline CDR1 reads SGHRS; CDR2 reads YFSETQ. The CDR3 runs to 14 residues. The chain's CDR3 is CASSWAGEQETQYF. The CDR3, as DNA: TGCGCCAGCAGCTGGGCCGGTGAGCAAGAGACCCAGTACTTC.

This clonotype was counted ten times or more. CDR3 coding DNA: TGTGCCAGCAGCTTAGGGGTAGTGACTGAAGCTTTCTTT. Protein product: CASSLGVVTEAFF. The J gene is TRBJ1-1, the V gene TRBV7-2; D is unclear. CDR3 size: 13 residues. Germline V CDR1 and CDR2: SGHTA, FQGNSA. The V and J ends lost 1 base and 5 bases respectively, with 8 bases between them.

This clonotype came up many times. The chain uses TRBV6-2 or TRBV6-3 and TRBJ1-1; 8 bases are shared with TRBD1. CDR3 length: 15 amino acids. V dropped 4 bases and J dropped 1; count of bases not matched to a gene: 5. The V gene's germline CDR1 is MNHEY and CDR2 SVGEGT. The CDR3 loop reads CASSFRTGTNTEAFF. The CDR3 nucleotides are TGTGCCAGCAGTTTCAGGACAGGGACGAACACTGAAGCTTTCTTT.

This clonotype has at least ten counts. The V and J genes are TRBV29-1 and TRBJ2-2, with D tentatively TRBD1 (6 bases). The CDR3 loop spans 15 amino acids. Germline V gives CDR1 SQVTM, CDR2 ANQGSEA. Trimming left V 2 bases short and J 5 bases short, with 15 bases between. CDR3 sequence reads: CSVERPGAQTGELFF. Here the CDR3 DNA reads TGCAGCGTTGAAAGGCCAGGGGCGCAGACCGGGGAGCTGTTTTTT.

This clonotype was observed a few times. CDR3 sequence reads: CASSQDRGARGANVLTF. The DNA of the CDR3 is TGCGCCAGCAGCCAAGATCGGGGGGCGAGGGGGGCCAACGTCCTGACTTTC. This chain joins TRBV4-3 and TRBJ2-6, with D perhaps matching TRBD2 (7 bases). The germline gives CDR1 LGHNA, CDR2 YSLEER. V was pared by 0 bases and J by 4 bases, with 13 bases between. The CDR3 extends over 17 amino acids.

V and J are TRBV4-2 and TRBJ2-1; TRBD2 aligns across 9 bases. J lost 5 bases, V lost 3 bases, and 8 bases had no gene match. The CDR3 is 16 residues long. The germline gives CDR1 LGHNA, CDR2 YNFKEQ. The CDR3 DNA reads as TGTGCCAGCAGCCACGCCGGGACTAGCAGCAACAATGAGCAGTTCTTC. As protein: CASSHAGTSSNNEQFF.